The rows below give T cell receptor beta chains drawn from one sample of a study of human T cells and chemical hapten exposure. Using its own MiXCR run on the RACE reads, TCRdb lists one record per CDR3 protein. The sample consists of tens of thousands of distinct CDR3 sequences, around a third of them appearing once. Specimen: whole blood, collected in connection with sensitization to the hapten diphenylcyclopropenone (DPC). The receptors were sampled from a middle-aged man with alopecia areata. Some clones in this sample may be carry-over from other donors' samples. Both conserved end residues are trimmed from each CDR3.

CDR3 length	V gene	J gene	CDR3 protein
14	TRBV4-1	TRBJ1-4	ASSQVRSATNEKLF
15	TRBV6-5	TRBJ1-2	ASSYSYRGTTGYGYT
13	TRBV6-2/TRBV6-3	TRBJ2-7	ASSYEVTPTYEQY
12	TRBV6-2/TRBV6-3	TRBJ2-7	ASRRGQGAYEQY
13	TRBV12-3/TRBV12-4	TRBJ1-5	ASSPRTGGNQPQH
12	TRBV20-1	TRBJ1-5	SAKGQGHNQPQH
14	TRBV27	TRBJ2-3	ASSPLGQGRTDTQY
15	TRBV19	TRBJ2-4	ASSQRGGRLAKNIQY
14	TRBV6-5	TRBJ2-1	ASSYQAGGRYNEQF
9	TRBV12-3/TRBV12-4	TRBJ2-7	ASSFQYEQY
14	TRBV29-1	TRBJ1-2	SVEEWSSARMDGYT
15	TRBV7-8	TRBJ2-5	ASRHLLRRQGQETQY
15	TRBV6-7	TRBJ2-3	ASSPHLTSGAQDTQY
14	TRBV25-1	TRBJ2-1	ASSAVGTGTWNEQF
16	TRBV6-2/TRBV6-3	TRBJ2-6	ASSGLDRGRSGANVLT
12	TRBV18	TRBJ2-3	ASSPGPSTDTQY
13	TRBV7-8	TRBJ2-5	ASSSSSGRQETQY
12	TRBV20-1	TRBJ1-5	SANRDRGNQPQH
11	TRBV28	TRBJ1-1	ASSLGLRTEAF
10	TRBV29-1	TRBJ2-7	SVGQGSYEQY
11	TRBV9	TRBJ1-6	ASSETVTSPLH
12	TRBV6-5	TRBJ2-7	ASSYGDDSYEQY
13	TRBV20-1	TRBJ2-1	SEGGTLSSYNEQF
11	TRBV27	TRBJ2-2	ASSYAGTGELF
12	TRBV7-8	TRBJ1-3	ASSLGSSGNTIY
13	TRBV28	TRBJ2-7	ASSQAGTQRVEQY
14	TRBV7-9	TRBJ2-3	ASSLFASGRTDTQY
11	TRBV10-3	TRBJ2-5	AISRRGQETQY
13	TRBV5-1	TRBJ1-6	ASSYGRSYNSPLH
10	TRBV6-2/TRBV6-3	TRBJ1-5	ASSPLSQPQH
12	TRBV29-1	TRBJ1-2	SVDGPGGNYGYT
9	TRBV7-9	TRBJ2-3	ASSRSDTQY
11	TRBV7-2	TRBJ2-3	ASSLGVTDTQY
12	TRBV20-1	TRBJ2-5	SAREGTAQETQY
11	TRBV4-1	TRBJ1-1	ASSSSGVTEAF
13	TRBV6-2/TRBV6-3	TRBJ2-7	ASSYPPSGFYEQY
16	TRBV12-3/TRBV12-4	TRBJ2-1	ASSLPPPGLAGGNEQF
12	TRBV6-6	TRBJ2-5	ASSYLEGVETQY
13	TRBV12-3/TRBV12-4	TRBJ1-5	ASSPGTGVGQPQH
13	TRBV7-3	TRBJ2-1	ASSLTTDGGNEQF
14	TRBV12-3/TRBV12-4	TRBJ1-2	ASSLGTGTGGAGYT
13	TRBV20-1	TRBJ2-1	SAGSGTSGYNEQF